A selection of T cell receptor beta chains follows, all from one sample in a study of T cells after yellow fever vaccination. TCRdb fed the 5' RACE reads into MiXCR, producing one record per CDR3 protein. This sample yields hundreds of thousands of distinct CDR3 sequences, of which 13% are seen a single time; over 12% belongs to the top ten. This specimen consisted of PBMCs, obtained on the day of the yellow fever booster vaccination. The source is a man aged 30-40 years who received the YFV17D yellow fever vaccine. Both conserved end residues are part of each CDR3. D genes are given only for firm matches. For some rows the clone size is stated as once, few or many, or as a class when expanded; others skip it.

J gene | D gene | clone size | V gene | CDR3 protein | CDR3 DNA
TRBJ2-7 | TRBD2 | - | TRBV3-1 | CASSLSGSDEQYF | TGTGCCAGCAGCCTTAGCGGGAGCGACGAGCAGTACTTC
TRBJ1-5 | - | - | TRBV10-3 | CAISEGGDQPQHF | TGTGCCATCAGTGAGGGGGGAGACCAGCCCCAGCATTTT
TRBJ2-3 | TRBD1 | - | TRBV10-3 | CAISPDRGRILGDTQYF | TGTGCCATCAGCCCGGACAGGGGGAGAATTCTTGGCGATACGCAGTATTTT
TRBJ2-1 | TRBD1 | - | TRBV7-2 | CASSLRQGARNEQFF | TGTGCCAGCAGCTTGAGGCAGGGGGCGCGCAATGAGCAGTTCTTC
TRBJ2-5 | TRBD2 | - | TRBV5-4 | CASSPAGGIETQYF | TGTGCCAGCAGCCCAGCGGGAGGAATTGAGACCCAGTACTTC
TRBJ2-1 | TRBD2 | - | TRBV5-1 | CASSSGLATYAEQFF | TGCGCCAGCAGCTCGGGACTAGCGACGTACGCCGAGCAGTTCTTC
TRBJ2-4 | TRBD2 | - | TRBV20-1 | CSFPYRSGSGGGAKNIQYF | TGCAGTTTTCCCTACAGGAGCGGGAGTGGAGGAGGAGCCAAAAACATTCAGTACTTC
TRBJ2-7 | TRBD1 | - | TRBV19 | CASSRVTGSYEQYF | TGTGCCAGTAGTAGAGTGACAGGGAGCTACGAGCAGTACTTC
TRBJ1-2 | TRBD1 | - | TRBV20-1 | CCAKRGLTGGGYGYTF | TGCTGTGCTAAAAGAGGTCTCACAGGGGGTGGCTATGGCTACACCTTC
TRBJ2-5 | TRBD2 | - | TRBV7-9 | CASSLSLAGEETQYF | TGTGCCAGCAGCTTATCACTAGCGGGAGAGGAGACCCAGTACTTC
TRBJ2-7 | TRBD1 | few | TRBV10-3 | CAITRQGGGSYEQYF | TGTGCCATCACCCGACAGGGGGGTGGCTCCTACGAGCAGTACTTC
TRBJ2-1 | TRBD2 | few | TRBV18 | CASSLGLEGFGEQFF | TGTGCCAGCTCACTCGGACTAGAGGGCTTTGGTGAGCAGTTCTTC
TRBJ2-1 | TRBD1 | - | TRBV29-1 | CSADRDRDYNEQFF | TGCAGCGCCGACCGGGACAGGGACTACAATGAGCAGTTCTTC
TRBJ1-2 | - | few | TRBV6-1 | CASQIKEGIYGYTF | TGTGCCAGCCAAATAAAGGAGGGAATCTATGGCTACACCTTC
TRBJ2-6 | - | once | TRBV5-4 | CASSFPVGRGMSGANVLTF | TGTGCCAGCAGCTTTCCGGTGGGCAGGGGTATGAGTGGGGCCAACGTCCTGACTTTC
TRBJ2-7 | TRBD2 | few | TRBV29-1 | CSVSRTLSGGTYEQYF | TGCAGCGTTAGTCGAACCCTTAGCGGGGGAACCTACGAGCAGTACTTC
TRBJ2-2 | TRBD1 | - | TRBV11-1 | CASSPDRAPTGELFF | TGTGCCAGCAGCCCCGACAGGGCCCCCACCGGGGAGCTGTTTTTT
TRBJ2-3 | - | - | TRBV18 | CASSATRASTDTQYF | TGTGCCAGCTCGGCAACTCGGGCTAGCACAGATACGCAGTATTTT
TRBJ2-7 | - | - | TRBV20-1 | CSATVPRQGNREQYF | TGCAGTGCTACCGTACCACGGCAGGGTAATCGCGAGCAGTACTTC
TRBJ2-1 | TRBD2 | - | TRBV20-1 | CSARDLAGGHSSYNEQFF | TGCAGTGCTAGAGATTTGGCGGGAGGACATAGCTCCTACAATGAGCAGTTCTTC
TRBJ1-4 | - | once | TRBV7-2 | CASTLAGTANEKLFF | TGTGCCAGCACCCTCGCAGGGACCGCCAATGAAAAACTGTTTTTT
TRBJ2-6 | - | - | TRBV19 | CASSIGTGTGANVLTF | TGTGCCAGTAGTATAGGCACAGGGACTGGGGCCAACGTCCTGACTTTC
TRBJ2-2 | - | few | TRBV24-1 | CATSDFPTGELFF | TGTGCCACCAGTGATTTCCCCACCGGGGAGCTGTTTTTT